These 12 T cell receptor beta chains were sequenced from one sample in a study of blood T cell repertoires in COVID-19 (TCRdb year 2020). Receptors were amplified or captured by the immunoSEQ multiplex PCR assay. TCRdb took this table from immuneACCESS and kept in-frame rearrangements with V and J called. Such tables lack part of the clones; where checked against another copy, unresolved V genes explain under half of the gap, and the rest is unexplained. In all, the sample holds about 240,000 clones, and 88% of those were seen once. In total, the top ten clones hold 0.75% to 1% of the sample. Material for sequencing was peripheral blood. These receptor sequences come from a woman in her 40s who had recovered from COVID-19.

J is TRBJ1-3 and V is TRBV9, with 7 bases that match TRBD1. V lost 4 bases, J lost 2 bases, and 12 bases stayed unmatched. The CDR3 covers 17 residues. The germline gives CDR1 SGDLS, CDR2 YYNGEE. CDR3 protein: CASSPETGPPPGNTIYF. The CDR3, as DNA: TGTGCCAGCAGCCCAGAGACAGGGCCGCCACCTGGAAACACCATATATTTT. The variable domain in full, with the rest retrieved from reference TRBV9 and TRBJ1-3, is DSGVTQTPKHLITATGQRVTLRCSPRSGDLSVYWYQQSLDQGLQFLIQYYNGEERAKGNILERFSAQQFPDLHSELNLSSLELGDSALYFCASSPETGPPPGNTIYFGEGSWLTVV.

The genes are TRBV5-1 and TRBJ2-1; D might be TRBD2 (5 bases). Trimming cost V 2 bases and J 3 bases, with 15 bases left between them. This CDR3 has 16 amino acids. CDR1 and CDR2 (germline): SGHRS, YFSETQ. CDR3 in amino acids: CASSLVPADNYNEQFF. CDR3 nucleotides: TGCGCCAGCAGCTTAGTTCCAGCGGATAACTACAATGAGCAGTTCTTC.

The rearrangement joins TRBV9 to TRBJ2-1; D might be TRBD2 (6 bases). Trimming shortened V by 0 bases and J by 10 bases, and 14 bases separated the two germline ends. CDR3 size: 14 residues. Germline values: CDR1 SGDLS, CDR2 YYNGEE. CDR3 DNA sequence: TGTGCCAGCAGCGTAGGGAATAGTCTAGCGGAGCAGTTCTTC. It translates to CASSVGNSLAEQFF.

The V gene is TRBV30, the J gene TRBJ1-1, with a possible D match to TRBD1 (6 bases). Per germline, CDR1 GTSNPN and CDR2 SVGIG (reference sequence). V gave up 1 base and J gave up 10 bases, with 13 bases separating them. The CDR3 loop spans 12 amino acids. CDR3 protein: CAWSAEGGGAFF. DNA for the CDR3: TGTGCCTGGAGTGCAGAAGGGGGTGGAGCTTTCTTT.

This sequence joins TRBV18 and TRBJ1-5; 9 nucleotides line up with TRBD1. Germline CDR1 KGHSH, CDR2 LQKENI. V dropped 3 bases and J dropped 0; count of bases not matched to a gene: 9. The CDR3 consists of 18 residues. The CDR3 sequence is CASSPLHTGGDSNQPQHF. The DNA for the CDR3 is TGTGCCAGCTCACCCTTACATACAGGGGGCGATAGCAATCAGCCCCAGCATTTT.

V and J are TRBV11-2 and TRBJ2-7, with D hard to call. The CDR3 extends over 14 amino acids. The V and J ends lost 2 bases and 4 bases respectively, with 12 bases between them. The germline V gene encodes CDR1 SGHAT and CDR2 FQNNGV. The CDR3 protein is CASSLSNSRYEQYV. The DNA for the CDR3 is TGTGCCAGCAGCTTATCTAACAGCCGGTACGAGCAGTACGTC.

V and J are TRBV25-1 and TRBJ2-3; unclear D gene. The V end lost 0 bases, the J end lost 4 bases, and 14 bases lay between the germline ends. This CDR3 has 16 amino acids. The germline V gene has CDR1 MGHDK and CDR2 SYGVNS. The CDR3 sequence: CASSEYILGAADTQYF. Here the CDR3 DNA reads TGTGCCAGCAGTGAATATATTCTGGGCGCCGCAGATACGCAGTATTTT.

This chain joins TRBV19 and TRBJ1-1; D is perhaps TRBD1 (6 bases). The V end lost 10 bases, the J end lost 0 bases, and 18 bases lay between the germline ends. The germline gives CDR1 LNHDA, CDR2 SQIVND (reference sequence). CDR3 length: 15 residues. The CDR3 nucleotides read TGTGCCACCTACCCTGCACAGGGACTGAACACTGAAGCTTTCTTT. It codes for CATYPAQGLNTEAFF.

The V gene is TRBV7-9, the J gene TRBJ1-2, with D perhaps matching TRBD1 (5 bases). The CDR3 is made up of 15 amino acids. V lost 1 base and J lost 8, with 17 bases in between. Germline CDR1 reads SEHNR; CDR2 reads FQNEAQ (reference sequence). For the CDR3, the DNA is TGTGCCAGCAGCTTAGGGGGAACCGGGGGTGAAGGCTACACCTTC. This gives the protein CASSLGGTGGEGYTF. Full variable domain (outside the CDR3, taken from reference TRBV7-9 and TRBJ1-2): DTGVSQNPRHKITKRGQNVTFRCDPISEHNRLYWYRQTLGQGPEFLTYFQNEAQLEKSRLLSDRFSAERPKGSFSTLEIQRTEQGDSAMYLCASSLGGTGGEGYTFGSGTRLTVV.

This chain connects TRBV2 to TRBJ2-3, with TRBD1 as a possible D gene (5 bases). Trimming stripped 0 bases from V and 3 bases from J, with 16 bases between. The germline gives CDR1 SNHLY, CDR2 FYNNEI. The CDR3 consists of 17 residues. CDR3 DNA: TGTGCCAGCAGTGAAGCGCTTCGGGCAGGGCTGACAGATACGCAGTATTTT. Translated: CASSEALRAGLTDTQYF.

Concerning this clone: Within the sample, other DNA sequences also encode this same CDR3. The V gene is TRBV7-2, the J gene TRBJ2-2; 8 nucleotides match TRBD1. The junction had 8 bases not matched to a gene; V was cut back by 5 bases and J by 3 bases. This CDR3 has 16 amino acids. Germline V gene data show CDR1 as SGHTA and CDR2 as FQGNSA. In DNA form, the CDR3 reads TGTGCCAGCAGCCCCCGGACAGGGCGGGACACCGGGGAGCTGTTTTTT. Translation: CASSPRTGRDTGELFF.

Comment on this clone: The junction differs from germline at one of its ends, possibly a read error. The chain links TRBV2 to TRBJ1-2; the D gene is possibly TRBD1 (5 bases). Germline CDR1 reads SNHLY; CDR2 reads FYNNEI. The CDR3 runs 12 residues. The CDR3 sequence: CANSPEWGRGGF. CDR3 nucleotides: TGTGCCAATTCCCCCGAGTGGGGGAGGGGCGGCTTC.